This T cell receptor beta chain was captured by sequencing in a study of cytomegalovirus exposure and HLA in healthy donors. Study results and limitations: The classifier reportedly diagnosed cytomegalovirus status with high sensitivity and specificity. Across donors, sequencing depth was assumed by presence/absence analyses to be roughly uniform. The study recorded about 160 TCR beta chains that were cytomegalovirus-associated.

Primers for the PCR totalled 60 Vbeta and 13 Jbeta. Some clones are missing from TCRdb's copy, which holds only in-frame ones; the method was immunoSEQ multiplex PCR. This repertoire shows 120,000 to 150,000 clones, roughly 78% found once; its top ten account for around 3%. Trimming took off 0 bases at V and 2 bases at J, with 15 bases between the two ends. Germline CDR1 is SGDLS and CDR2 is YYNGEE. The CDR3 is made up of 16 amino acids. In regard to this clone: What it recognizes is unknown.

The clonotype comes from a man aged 40-50 years in good health and CMV-seropositive. Sequenced: PBMCs. J is TRBJ2-7 and V is TRBV9; TRBD2 might be the D (5 bases). CDR3 amino acids: CASSVAGAGSTYEQYF. As DNA, the CDR3 is TGTGCCAGCAGCGTAGCCGGTGCGGGCAGCACCTACGAGCAGTACTTC.